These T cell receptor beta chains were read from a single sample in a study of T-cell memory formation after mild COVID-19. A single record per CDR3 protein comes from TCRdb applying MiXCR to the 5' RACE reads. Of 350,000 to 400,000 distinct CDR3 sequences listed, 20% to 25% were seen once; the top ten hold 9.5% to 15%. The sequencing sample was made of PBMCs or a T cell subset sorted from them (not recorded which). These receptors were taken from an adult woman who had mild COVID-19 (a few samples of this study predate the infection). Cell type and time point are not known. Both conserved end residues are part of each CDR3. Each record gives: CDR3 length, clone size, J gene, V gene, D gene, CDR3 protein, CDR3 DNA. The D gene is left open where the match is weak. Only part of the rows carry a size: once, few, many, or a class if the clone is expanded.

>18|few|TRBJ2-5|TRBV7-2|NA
CASSLDLLAWGSGETQYF
TGTGCCAGCAGCTTAGATTTGCTAGCCTGGGGGTCGGGGGAGACCCAGTACTTC
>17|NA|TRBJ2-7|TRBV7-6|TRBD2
CASSPPRTSGGASEQYF
TGTGCCAGCAGCCCCCCCCGGACTAGCGGGGGGGCTTCGGAGCAGTACTTC
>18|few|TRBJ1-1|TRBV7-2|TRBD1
CASSLASYSARGGSEAFF
TGTGCCAGCAGCTTAGCGAGCTACTCCGCCAGGGGGGGGTCTGAAGCTTTCTTT
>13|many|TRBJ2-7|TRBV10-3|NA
CAILGTGTYEQYF
TGTGCCATCTTGGGAACGGGTACCTACGAGCAGTACTTC
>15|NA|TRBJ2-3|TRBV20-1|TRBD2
CSARDLRGAADTQYF
TGCAGTGCTAGAGATCTGCGGGGGGCAGCTGATACGCAGTATTTT
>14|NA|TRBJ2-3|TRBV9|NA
CASSVEGNTDTQYF
TGTGCCAGCAGCGTAGAAGGGAACACAGATACGCAGTATTTT
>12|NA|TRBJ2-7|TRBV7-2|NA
CASREDLYEQYF
TGTGCCAGCAGAGAGGATTTATACGAGCAGTACTTC
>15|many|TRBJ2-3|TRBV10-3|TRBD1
CAISDGTGRTDTQYF
TGTGCCATCAGTGACGGGACAGGTCGCACAGATACGCAGTATTTT
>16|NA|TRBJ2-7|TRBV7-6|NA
CASSPLGRASSYEQYF
TGTGCCAGCAGCCCCTTGGGCCGGGCGAGCTCCTACGAGCAGTACTTC
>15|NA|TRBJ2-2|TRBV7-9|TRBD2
CASSASRREIGELFF
TGTGCCAGCAGCGCCTCCCGGCGGGAGATCGGGGAGCTGTTTTTT
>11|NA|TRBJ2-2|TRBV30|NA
CAWSVTGELYF
TGTGCCTGGAGTGTTACCGGGGAGCTGTATTTT
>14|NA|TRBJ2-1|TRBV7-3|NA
CASSSMDGHNEQFF
TGTGCCAGCAGCTCCATGGATGGGCACAATGAGCAGTTCTTC
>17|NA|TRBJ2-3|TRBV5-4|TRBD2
CASSSAGAGVPADTQYF
TGTGCCAGCAGCTCAGCGGGGGCGGGAGTCCCGGCGGATACGCAGTATTTT
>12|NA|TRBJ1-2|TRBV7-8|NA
CASSPARVGYTF
TGTGCCAGCAGCCCCGCCCGGGTTGGCTACACCTTC